The 29 T cell receptor beta chains given below trace back to one sample, sequenced in a study of CD8+ T cells in alopecia areata. RNA extraction and reverse transcription yielded cDNA as sequencing template. Data came from immunoSEQ multiplex PCR; TCRdb stores just in-frame clones and leaves some out. The sample contains approximately 100,000 clones, just under 60% of which appear only once. Treatment defined: oral pan-JAK inhibitor, 5-10 mg twice daily. The source was CD8+ T cells sorted from blood, collected around week 55, from a patient treated with tofacitinib. The receptors here all came from a human donor with alopecia areata.

The count of this clone is one. The rearrangement uses TRBV4-1 and TRBJ2-7; weak D call: TRBD1 (5 bases). This CDR3 contains 17 residues. Trimming pared 0 bases from V and 0 bases from J, leaving 15 bases between. Germline CDR1 and CDR2: MGHRA and YSYEKL. This CDR3 reads CASSQDAKGAGSYEQYF. CDR3 DNA: TGCGCCAGCAGCCAAGATGCAAAAGGGGCCGGCTCCTACGAGCAGTACTTC.

This clone was detected only a few times. The rearrangement uses TRBV13 and TRBJ2-3; TRBD1 aligns across 7 bases. Trimming removed 5 bases from V and 5 bases from J; junction bases left unmatched: 13. Germline CDR1 PRHDT, CDR2 FYEKMQ (reference sequence). This CDR3 is built from 16 residues. The DNA for the CDR3 is TGTGCCAGCAGCGGCGAGATACGACAGGGCGGAGATACGCAGTATTTT. This encodes CASSGEIRQGGDTQYF.

V and J are TRBV12-5 and TRBJ2-4; D remains ambiguous. Trimming took 2 bases from V and 6 from J, leaving 5 bases between them. Germline V lookup: CDR1 LGHNT, CDR2 FRNRAP. The CDR3 contains 12 residues. CDR3 amino acids: CASGLTRNIQYF. The CDR3, as DNA: TGTGCTAGTGGTTTGACCCGAAACATTCAGTACTTC.

The V gene is TRBV30, the J gene TRBJ1-5; TRBD1 matches 9 bases. Germline CDR1 reads GTSNPN; CDR2 reads SVGIG (reference sequence). The CDR3 spans 14 residues. V was pared by 3 bases and J by 7 bases, with 7 bases of the junction left unmatched. Here the CDR3 DNA reads TGTGCCTGGAGGGACAGGGGATATGTCCAGCCCCAGCATTTT. Translation: CAWRDRGYVQPQHF.

In its sample, this clone was seen a few times. This sequence joins TRBV7-9 and TRBJ2-3; D gene unclear. V was trimmed by 5 bases and J by 1 base, leaving 7 bases between them. The CDR3 is 13 amino acids. In germline, CDR1 is SEHNR, CDR2 FQNEAQ (reference sequence). CDR3 amino acids: CASSPQGTDTQYF. The DNA for the CDR3 is TGTGCCAGCAGCCCCCAAGGCACAGATACGCAGTATTTT.

The chain combines TRBV7-9 with TRBJ1-1; D not certain. This CDR3 is 12 amino acids long. V shed 1 base and J shed 8 bases, with 8 bases lying between them. Germline V gives CDR1 SEHNR, CDR2 FQNEAQ (reference sequence). The CDR3, as DNA: TGTGCCAGCAGCTTAGGGGTTATAGAAGCTTTCTTT. Translation: CASSLGVIEAFF.

This sequence joins TRBV7-8 and TRBJ2-7, with 7 bases matching TRBD1. Losses at the gene ends were 3 bases for V and 5 bases for J; bases not matched to a gene: 7. Germline assignment: CDR1 SGHVS and CDR2 FQNEAQ. The CDR3 extends over 14 amino acids. Here the CDR3 reads CASSLPGQADEQYF. In DNA, the CDR3 is TGTGCCAGCAGCTTGCCCGGACAGGCCGACGAGCAGTACTTC.

The chain carries TRBV29-1 and TRBJ1-1; TRBD1 aligns across 7 bases. The V gene's germline CDR1 is SQVTM and CDR2 ANQGSEA. CDR3 size: 12 residues. V lost 6 bases to trimming and J lost 4 bases; unmatched junction nucleotides: 5. The CDR3 region is CSVGDSLTEAFF. The CDR3 DNA reads as TGCAGCGTGGGGGACAGCCTCACTGAAGCTTTCTTT.

V and J are TRBV15 and TRBJ1-5, with D possibly TRBD1 on 5 matching bases. V lost 5 bases, J lost 3 bases, and 17 bases lay in between. The CDR3 has 16 residues. Per germline, CDR1 LNHNV and CDR2 YYDKDF (reference sequence). The DNA of the CDR3 is TGTGCCACCAGCGGATCGCAGGGACGCGCCAATCAGCCCCAGCATTTT. It encodes CATSGSQGRANQPQHF. Combining the CDR3 with reference TRBV15 and TRBJ1-5 gives the whole variable domain DAMVIQNPRYQVTQFGKPVTLSCSQTLNHNVMYWYQQKSSQAPKLLFHYYDKDFNNEADTPDNFQSRRPNTSFCFLDIRSPGLGDTAMYLCATSGSQGRANQPQHFGDGTRLSIL.

The chain combines TRBV29-1 with TRBJ1-2, with TRBD1 matching over 9 bases. Losses at the gene ends were 6 bases for V and 8 bases for J; bases not matched to a gene: 10. The length of the CDR3 is 13 residues. Germline V gives CDR1 SQVTM, CDR2 ANQGSEA. The CDR3 loop is CSVRTGAIFGYTF. CDR3 DNA sequence: TGCAGCGTCAGGACAGGGGCCATCTTCGGCTACACCTTC.

This clone has a handful of counts. The chain links TRBV25-1 to TRBJ2-3; perhaps TRBD2 as D (6 bases). The CDR3 loop spans 16 amino acids. From germline, CDR1 is MGHDK and CDR2 SYGVNS. Trimming stripped 5 bases from V and 6 bases from J, with 21 bases between. The CDR3 DNA follows: TGTGCCAGCAGTTCTTTAAGGGACTCCTTCGGGGATACGCAGTATTTT. Translation: CASSSLRDSFGDTQYF.

The rearrangement joins TRBV6-5 to TRBJ2-7, with D unclear. The germline V and J ends were trimmed by 3 bases and 1 base, with 7 bases remaining between them. This CDR3 has 13 residues. The germline CDR1 and CDR2 sequences are MNHEY and SVGAGI. CDR3 amino acids: CASSYAGSYEQYF. CDR3 nucleotides: TGTGCCAGCAGTTATGCCGGTTCCTACGAGCAGTACTTC.

The chain joins TRBV29-1 to TRBJ2-1; maybe TRBD1 (6 bases). Germline CDR1 and CDR2: SQVTM and ANQGSEA. Trimming removed 6 bases at V and 3 bases at J, with 18 bases between. The CDR3 has 15 residues. This CDR3 reads CSVLGQIKSYNEQFF. CDR3 nucleotide sequence: TGCAGCGTCCTAGGACAGATCAAAAGCTACAATGAGCAGTTCTTC.

The chain recombines TRBV7-9 with TRBJ2-3; 8 nucleotides match TRBD2. Trimming at V came to 6 bases and at J to 2 bases, leaving 7 bases not matched to a gene. The CDR3 loop spans 15 amino acids. CDR1 is SEHNR and CDR2 is FQNEAQ in the germline V gene (reference sequence). CDR3 sequence: CASSHMRGATDTQYF. CDR3 DNA: TGTGCCAGCAGTCACATGCGGGGGGCCACAGATACGCAGTATTTT.

V and J are TRBV27 and TRBJ1-2; possible D gene TRBD1, 6 bases. This CDR3 comprises 15 residues. The V end lost 2 bases, the J end lost 2 bases, and 12 bases lay between the germline ends. Germline CDR1 reads MNHEY; CDR2 reads SMNVEV (reference sequence). CDR3 amino acids: CASSLTGPANYGYTF. As DNA, the CDR3 is TGTGCCAGCAGTTTAACAGGGCCAGCGAACTATGGCTACACCTTC.

In nucleotides, the CDR3 is TGTGCCAGCAGCGCAATAGAAATTAGCGGACTCACAGATACGCAGTATTTT. This sequence encodes CASSAIEISGLTDTQYF. V usage is TRBV13 and J usage is TRBJ2-3, with D perhaps TRBD2 (6 bases). The CDR3 has 17 amino acids. The germline gives CDR1 PRHDT, CDR2 FYEKMQ (reference sequence). V gave up 5 bases and J gave up 2 bases, with 20 bases separating them.

The CDR3 loop is CASSPLRTGLNTEAFF. CDR3 nucleotides: TGTGCCAGCAGTCCTCTTCGGACAGGGTTAAACACTGAAGCTTTCTTT. This chain joins TRBV2 and TRBJ1-1, with TRBD1 matching 8 bases. In germline, CDR1 is SNHLY, CDR2 FYNNEI. Germline trimming cut 5 bases from V and 2 bases from J; bases unmatched to any gene: 10. The CDR3 loop spans 16 amino acids.

This rearrangement joins TRBV30 to TRBJ1-1; perhaps TRBD1 as D (5 bases). The CDR3 sequence is 15 residues long. The germline V and J ends were trimmed by 5 bases and 5 bases, with 21 bases remaining between them. Germline V lookup: CDR1 GTSNPN, CDR2 SVGIG (reference sequence). The CDR3 loop reads CAWWGPAGSETEAFF. For the CDR3, the DNA is TGTGCCTGGTGGGGCCCCGCAGGGTCCGAAACTGAAGCTTTCTTT. Filled out from reference TRBV30 and TRBJ1-1, the complete variable domain reads SQTIHQWPATLVQPVGSPLSLECTVEGTSNPNLYWYRQAAGRGLQLLFYSVGIGQISSEVPQNLSASRPQDRQFILSSKKLLLSDSGFYLCAWWGPAGSETEAFFGQGTRLTVV.

V and J are TRBV7-9 and TRBJ2-2, with 7 bases identical to TRBD1. The V segment lost 8 bases and the J segment 4 bases; nucleotides outside the gene matches: 4. Germline values: CDR1 SEHNR, CDR2 FQNEAQ (reference sequence). CDR3 size: 13 residues. The chain's CDR3 is CASGWDSTGELFF. CDR3 sequence (DNA): TGTGCCAGCGGATGGGACAGCACCGGGGAGCTGTTTTTT.

The rearrangement joins TRBV2 to TRBJ1-2; no clear D gene. Germline assignment: CDR1 SNHLY and CDR2 FYNNEI. V lost 2 bases, J lost 4 bases, and 11 bases lay in between. This CDR3 is 14 amino acids long. The CDR3 sequence: CASSESSRSYGYTF. Here the CDR3 DNA reads TGTGCCAGCAGTGAATCCTCCCGGAGCTATGGCTACACCTTC.

V is TRBV30 and J is TRBJ1-1; D gene unclear. V was trimmed by 4 bases and J by 3 bases, leaving 27 bases between them. The CDR3 loop spans 18 amino acids. Looked up from germline, CDR1 is GTSNPN and CDR2 is SVGIG (reference sequence). In nucleotides, the CDR3 is TGTGCCTGGATAATTTTGGTCTCTCCGTGGCAGACCTACACTGAAGCTTTCTTT. It yields the protein CAWIILVSPWQTYTEAFF.

The rearrangement joins TRBV6-6 to TRBJ2-2; D unresolved. Germline assignment: CDR1 MNHNY and CDR2 SVGAGI (reference sequence). V lost 4 bases to trimming and J lost 1 base, with 7 bases between them. This CDR3 region has 14 residues. Here the CDR3 reads CASSSTRNTGELFF. DNA for the CDR3: TGTGCCAGCAGTTCGACCCGGAACACCGGGGAGCTGTTTTTT.

The chain employs TRBV5-4 and TRBJ2-3; 9 bases fit TRBD1. Germline lookup yields CDR1 SGHNT and CDR2 YYREEE (reference sequence). J was trimmed by 0 bases and V by 4 bases; bases with no gene match: 3. The CDR3 runs to 15 residues. In nucleotides, the CDR3 is TGTGCCAGCAGCACCGGGACAGGGAGCACAGATACGCAGTATTTT. It is translated as CASSTGTGSTDTQYF.

Comments on this clone: Other DNA sequences from this sample encode an identical CDR3 as well. This chain connects TRBV2 to TRBJ2-5, with unresolved D. Trimming left V 7 bases short and J 0 bases short, with 9 bases between. The germline gives CDR1 SNHLY, CDR2 FYNNEI. The CDR3 runs 13 residues. CDR3 nucleotides: TGTGCCAGCATAGGTACAGACCAAGAGACCCAGTACTTC. Protein: CASIGTDQETQYF. Using reference TRBV2 and TRBJ2-5 for the parts outside the CDR3, the full variable domain is EPEVTQTPSHQVTQMGQEVILRCVPISNHLYFYWYRQILGQKVEFLVSFYNNEISEKSEIFDDQFSVERPDGSNFTLKIRSTKLEDSAMYFCASIGTDQETQYFGPGTRLLVL.

The chain links TRBV4-2 to TRBJ1-1, with D hard to call. The CDR3 runs 13 residues. CDR1 is LGHNA, CDR2 YNFKEQ, per germline. V was cut by 0 bases and J by 4 bases, with 6 bases left in between. CDR3 protein: CASSQDRGTEAFF. The CDR3 region has the DNA TGTGCCAGCAGCCAAGATCGGGGCACTGAAGCTTTCTTT.

This chain links TRBV29-1 with TRBJ2-7; 11 nucleotides agree with TRBD1. V trimming: 6 bases; J trimming: 1 base; junction bases outside the gene matches: 5. Germline V gene sequence: CDR1 SQVTM, CDR2 ANQGSEA. The CDR3 length is 14 residues. CDR3: CSVEDRGPSYEQYF. Here the CDR3 DNA reads TGCAGCGTGGAGGACAGGGGGCCTTCCTACGAGCAGTACTTC.

The CDR3 sequence: CASSPRAGDTEAFF. CDR3 sequence (DNA): TGTGCCAGCAGCCCGAGAGCCGGGGACACTGAAGCTTTCTTT. The V and J genes are TRBV9 and TRBJ1-1; D not resolved. CDR3 length equals 14 residues. V lost 4 bases to trimming and J lost 3 bases, with 13 bases between them. Germline V gives CDR1 SGDLS, CDR2 YYNGEE.

This clone was observed a few times. This chain uses TRBV29-1 with TRBJ2-3, with D perhaps matching TRBD1 (5 bases). V shed 6 bases and J shed 2 bases, with 6 bases lying between them. CDR1 SQVTM and CDR2 ANQGSEA come from the germline V gene. CDR3 length equals 11 residues. DNA for the CDR3: TGCAGCGTGGACACCACAGATACGCAGTATTTT. Protein sequence: CSVDTTDTQYF.

The chain employs TRBV30 and TRBJ2-2; D gene uncertain. Trimming pared 4 bases from V and 4 bases from J, leaving 4 bases between. The length of the CDR3 is 11 residues. CDR1 and CDR2 from the germline V gene are GTSNPN and SVGIG (reference sequence). CDR3 protein: CAWISTGELFF. The DNA of the CDR3 is TGTGCCTGGATCTCCACCGGGGAGCTGTTTTTT.